This T cell receptor beta chain comes out of a study of blood T cell repertoires in COVID-19. After removal of 5 bases from V and 4 bases from J, the junction contained 8 bases not matched to a gene. Germline-derived CDR1 and CDR2 are KGHSH and LQKENI. The CDR3 is made up of 15 amino acids. The method was immunoSEQ multiplex PCR; TCRdb's version includes in-frame clones alone and lacks a portion of them. The top ten clones hold 24% of a sample with some 87,000 clones, around 80% of them seen once. This clonotype was sampled from a human donor in a cohort sampled during active COVID-19. The sample comprised peripheral blood. The chain links TRBV18 to TRBJ2-7; 10 bases line up with TRBD1. The CDR3 reads CASSTQGQGKYEQYF. The CDR3 bases are TGTGCCAGCTCAACTCAGGGACAGGGGAAATACGAGCAGTACTTC.